The source of this T cell receptor (beta chain) is a study of Ad26.COV2.S vaccination and SARS-CoV-2 variants. Study background: Into the muscle, Ad26.COV2.S was dosed once or twice, 56 days apart.

Treatment of the sample: some 20 received Ad26.COV2.S at low or high dose, single or two shots; five or six received placebo; per-sample allocation not given. Each sample was drawn 63 days after the first injection (of vaccine or placebo). Germline values: CDR1 MNHEY, CDR2 SVGEGT. This CDR3 is built from 12 residues. V lost 0 bases, J lost 6 bases, and 3 bases lay in between. Data came from immunoSEQ multiplex PCR; TCRdb stores just in-frame clones and leaves some out. In the table there are roughly 680,000 clones, roughly nine tenths of which are singletons. This chain links TRBV6-2 or TRBV6-3 with TRBJ1-5, with D unclear. Sample: peripheral blood, taken in a trial of Ad26.COV2.S vaccine versus placebo. The source of this sequence is a person between 18 and 65 years old who received the Ad26.COV2.S COVID-19 vaccine or a placebo. The CDR3: CASSYSPQPQHF. The DNA for the CDR3 is TGTGCCAGCAGTTACTCACCTCAGCCCCAGCATTTT.